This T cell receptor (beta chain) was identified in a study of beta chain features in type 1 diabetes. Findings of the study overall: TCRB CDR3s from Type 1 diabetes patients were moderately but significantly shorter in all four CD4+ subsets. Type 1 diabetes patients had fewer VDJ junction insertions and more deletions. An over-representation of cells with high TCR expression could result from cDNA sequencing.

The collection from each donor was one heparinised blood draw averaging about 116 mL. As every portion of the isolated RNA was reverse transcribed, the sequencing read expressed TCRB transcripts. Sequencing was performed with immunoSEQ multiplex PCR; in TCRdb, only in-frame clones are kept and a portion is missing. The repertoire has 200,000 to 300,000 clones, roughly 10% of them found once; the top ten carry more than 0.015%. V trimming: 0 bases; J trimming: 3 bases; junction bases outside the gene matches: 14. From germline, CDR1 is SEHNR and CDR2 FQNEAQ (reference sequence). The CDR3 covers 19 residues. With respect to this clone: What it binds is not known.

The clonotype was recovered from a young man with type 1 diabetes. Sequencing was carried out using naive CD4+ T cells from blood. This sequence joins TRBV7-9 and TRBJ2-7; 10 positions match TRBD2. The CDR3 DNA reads TGTGCCAGCAGCTTAGCCTTCAGGGGGCTAGCGGGGGCCCACTACGAGCAGTACTTC. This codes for CASSLAFRGLAGAHYEQYF.